A single TCR beta chain is shown here with its context. As yet, its antigen is unknown. Stated treatment: about 20 received Ad26.COV2.S at low or high dose, single or two shots; five or six received placebo; per-sample allocation not given. Specimens were obtained on day 63 following the first vaccine or placebo injection. Generated by immunoSEQ multiplex PCR, the TCRdb table keeps only in-frame clones and is missing some. The sample records a few hundred thousand clones, more than 75% being singletons. With V trimmed by 8 bases and J by 0 bases, 10 bases remained unmatched. Germline CDR1 KGHSH, CDR2 LQKENI. The CDR3 is 15 residues long. The source of the sample is a study of Ad26.COV2.S vaccination and SARS-CoV-2 variants. Study summary: Intramuscularly, Ad26.COV2.S was given either once or twice, 56 days apart. Broader study findings: With respect to non-spike TCR breadth, vaccine and placebo recipients were similar. Vaccine recipients had higher spike-specific TCR breadth than placebo recipients. Once vaccination had occurred, spike-specific CD8+ and CD4+ T cell responses reportedly showed substantial breadth.

This specimen consisted of peripheral blood, obtained in a trial of Ad26.COV2.S vaccine versus placebo. The TCR sequence derives from a person between 18 and 65 years old who received the Ad26.COV2.S COVID-19 vaccine or a placebo. This chain uses TRBV18 with TRBJ2-7; the match to TRBD1 covers 7 bases. In nucleotides, the CDR3 is TGTGCCAGCGGTGCGTCCCGGGACAGCTCCTACGAGCAGTACTTC. It codes for CASGASRDSSYEQYF.